The rows below give T cell receptor beta chains drawn from one sample of a study of immune evolution from preneoplasia to lung adenocarcinoma. Sequencing was performed with immunoSEQ multiplex PCR; in TCRdb, only in-frame clones are kept and a portion is missing. In the table there are approximately 11,000 clones, roughly 84% of which are singletons. The sample taken for sequencing was FFPE minimally invasive lung adenocarcinoma tissue. The receptor source for this set is a person aged 65 to 79 with lung adenocarcinoma. Each CDR3 is given with its conserved first and last residue. D genes are given only for firm matches. Clone size, where shown, is once, few, many, or a class for clones that have expanded.

len	v_gene	d_gene	abundance	j_gene	CDR3aa	CDR3nt
15	TRBV7-2	NA	NA	TRBJ1-2	CASSLGTRASYGYTF	TGTGCCAGCAGCTTAGGGACCCGGGCTTCCTATGGCTACACCTTC
13	TRBV9	NA	NA	TRBJ2-1	CASSANDRDEQFF	TGTGCCAGCAGCGCCAACGACCGGGACGAGCAGTTCTTC
15	TRBV6-5	NA	NA	TRBJ2-1	CASSLGETSYNEQFF	TGTGCCAGCAGCTTAGGTGAGACCTCCTACAATGAGCAGTTCTTC
15	TRBV4-1	NA	NA	TRBJ1-6	CASSQFRDTLSPLHF	TGCGCCAGCAGCCAATTCCGGGACACACTTTCACCCCTCCACTTT
15	TRBV15	TRBD1	NA	TRBJ2-4	CATSAHRGSENIQYF	TGTGCCACCAGCGCCCACAGGGGGTCGGAGAACATTCAGTACTTC
14	TRBV4-2	NA	NA	TRBJ1-4	CASSQEAGSEKLFF	TGTGCCAGCAGCCAAGAGGCAGGTAGTGAAAAACTGTTTTTT
14	TRBV4-1	NA	few	TRBJ1-5	CASSFAGVDQPQHF	TGCGCCAGCAGCTTCGCCGGGGTGGATCAGCCCCAGCATTTT
19	TRBV7-8	NA	NA	TRBJ1-5	CASSLVFGGAAVSNQPQHF	TGTGCCAGCAGCTTAGTATTTGGAGGGGCCGCGGTAAGCAATCAGCCCCAGCATTTT
14	TRBV28	TRBD1	once	TRBJ1-2	CASRQITGDYGYTF	TGTGCCAGCAGACAGATCACAGGGGACTATGGCTACACCTTC
15	TRBV28	TRBD1	NA	TRBJ1-3	CASKSGTGVGNTIYF	TGTGCCAGCAAGTCCGGGACAGGGGTTGGAAACACCATATATTTT
15	TRBV28	NA	NA	TRBJ2-3	CASSRRRQGTDTQYF	TGTGCCAGCAGTCGACGGAGACAGGGCACAGATACGCAGTATTTT
17	TRBV19	NA	NA	TRBJ1-1	CASSLLRGRRGDTEAFF	TGTGCCAGTAGTCTTCTCAGGGGTCGAAGGGGAGACACTGAAGCTTTCTTT
13	TRBV11-1	NA	NA	TRBJ2-1	CASSLEGTLGQFF	TGTGCCAGCAGCTTAGAGGGCACCCTGGGCCAGTTCTTC
17	TRBV5-1	TRBD2	NA	TRBJ2-4	CASSSGLAGEWENIQYF	TGCGCCAGCAGCTCCGGACTAGCGGGAGAGTGGGAAAACATTCAGTACTTC
14	TRBV13	NA	once	TRBJ2-3	CASSLTGSTDTQYF	TGTGCCAGCAGCCTAACAGGTAGTACAGATACGCAGTATTTT
14	TRBV7-8	NA	few	TRBJ2-1	CASSLGKGVNEQFF	TGTGCCAGCAGCTTAGGTAAAGGGGTGAATGAGCAGTTCTTC
17	TRBV5-5	NA	NA	TRBJ2-2	CASSQGQGGPNTGELFF	TGTGCCAGCTCTCAGGGGCAAGGCGGGCCGAACACCGGGGAGCTGTTTTTT
12	TRBV30	NA	NA	TRBJ2-5	CAGHRVGKTQYF	TGTGCCGGACACAGGGTTGGGAAGACCCAGTACTTC
17	TRBV15	NA	once	TRBJ2-7	CATSRDGPGALSYEQYF	TGTGCCACCAGCAGAGATGGACCTGGCGCACTCTCCTACGAGCAGTACTTC
19	TRBV19	TRBD1	NA	TRBJ1-1	CASSIDYPGTGREYTEAFF	TGTGCCAGTAGTATAGATTACCCCGGGACAGGGAGAGAGTACACTGAAGCTTTCTTT
16	TRBV19	NA	NA	TRBJ1-6	CASSIRGLPYNSPLHF	TGTGCCAGTAGTATCCGAGGGCTTCCATATAATTCACCCCTCCACTTT
18	TRBV10-3	TRBD2	NA	TRBJ2-7	CAIRGGLAGGPSSYEQYF	TGTGCCATCAGGGGGGGACTAGCGGGAGGGCCGAGCTCCTACGAGCAGTACTTC
15	TRBV4-1	NA	NA	TRBJ1-5	CASSQDGTDNQPQHF	TGCGCCAGCAGCCAAGATGGGACGGATAATCAGCCCCAGCATTTT
16	TRBV11-2	NA	NA	TRBJ2-3	CASSFSGDFGTDTQYF	TGTGCCAGCAGCTTCTCAGGGGACTTCGGGACAGATACGCAGTATTTT
12	TRBV14	NA	NA	TRBJ1-2	CASSKTGYGYTF	TGTGCCAGCAGCAAGACAGGCTATGGCTACACCTTC
13	TRBV5-4	TRBD1	NA	TRBJ2-1	CASSPTGVGAQFF	TGTGCCAGCAGCCCGACAGGGGTCGGTGCGCAGTTCTTC
13	TRBV9	NA	NA	TRBJ2-2	CASSDHLGGELFF	TGTGCCAGCAGCGACCACCTGGGCGGGGAGCTGTTTTTT
10	TRBV29-1	NA	NA	TRBJ1-1	CSVRDAEAFF	TGCAGCGTTAGGGATGCTGAAGCTTTCTTT
14	TRBV5-5	NA	NA	TRBJ1-1	CASSLEGRNTEAFF	TGTGCCAGCAGCTTGGAAGGAAGAAACACTGAAGCTTTCTTT
12	TRBV11-2	TRBD2	NA	TRBJ2-3	CASSLGAGGQYF	TGTGCCAGCAGCCTGGGGGCGGGGGGCCAGTATTTT
15	TRBV9	NA	NA	TRBJ2-2	CASSVEAWNTGELFF	TGTGCCAGCAGCGTAGAGGCATGGAACACCGGGGAGCTGTTTTTT
15	TRBV19	TRBD1	NA	TRBJ2-2	CASRAGTGIAGELFF	TGTGCCAGTCGAGCCGGGACAGGGATCGCCGGGGAGCTGTTTTTT
15	TRBV5-1	NA	few	TRBJ1-5	CASSLDGQSNQPQHF	TGCGCCAGCAGCTTGGATGGACAGAGCAATCAGCCCCAGCATTTT
16	TRBV27	NA	NA	TRBJ2-7	CASTPLWAGPSYEQYF	TGTGCCAGCACCCCCCTGTGGGCGGGGCCCAGTTACGAGCAGTACTTC
16	TRBV5-1	NA	NA	TRBJ2-1	CASSRRLSLPYNEQFF	TGCGCCAGCAGCCGTAGACTAAGCCTGCCTTACAATGAGCAGTTCTTC
14	TRBV11-3	NA	NA	TRBJ2-1	CASSPRWQSNEQFF	TGTGCCAGCAGCCCTCGGTGGCAGTCGAATGAGCAGTTCTTC
14	TRBV5-4	NA	NA	TRBJ2-2	CASSLQPFTGELFF	TGTGCCAGCAGCTTGCAGCCTTTCACCGGGGAGCTGTTTTTT
14	TRBV5-1	NA	NA	TRBJ1-2	CASSLDRAAYGYTF	TGCGCCAGCAGCTTGGACAGGGCGGCCTATGGCTACACCTTC
17	TRBV19	NA	NA	TRBJ2-4	CASSTWTGQRGGNIQYF	TGTGCCAGTAGTACTTGGACAGGGCAACGGGGGGGAAACATTCAGTACTTC
13	TRBV25-1	NA	few	TRBJ2-2	CASSALLPGELFF	TGTGCCAGCAGTGCCCTTCTTCCCGGGGAGCTGTTTTTT
15	TRBV7-2	NA	NA	TRBJ1-2	CASSLEDAGSYGYTF	TGTGCCAGCAGCTTAGAGGACGCCGGCAGCTATGGCTACACCTTC
14	TRBV5-1	NA	once	TRBJ1-1	CASSLAGLGTEAFF	TGCGCCAGCAGCTTGGCCGGGTTGGGCACTGAAGCTTTCTTT
13	TRBV15	NA	NA	TRBJ2-5	CATSGGARIPQYF	TGTGCCACCAGCGGAGGGGCGCGGATACCTCAGTACTTC
13	TRBV5-1	TRBD1	NA	TRBJ2-7	CASSRDSVDEQYF	TGCGCCAGCAGCCGGGACAGTGTCGACGAGCAGTACTTC
15	TRBV6-5	TRBD1	NA	TRBJ2-7	CASRKDRGNSREQYF	TGTGCCAGCAGGAAAGACAGGGGAAATAGTAGGGAGCAGTACTTC
14	TRBV27	TRBD1	NA	TRBJ2-5	CASRDRGLGETQYF	TGTGCCTCCCGGGACAGGGGGTTAGGGGAGACCCAGTACTTC
12	TRBV2	NA	NA	TRBJ2-1	CASRVTANEQFF	TGTGCCAGCAGAGTGACAGCCAATGAGCAGTTCTTC